This TCR beta chain was sequenced in a study of beta chain features in type 1 diabetes. This CDR3 is built from 13 residues. CDR1 is SGHRS and CDR2 is YFSETQ in the germline V gene. Trimming stripped 0 bases from V and 5 bases from J, with 8 bases between. This clone has only a few counts. Every isolated RNA sample was fully reverse transcribed, so sequencing captured expressed TCRB transcripts. TCRdb keeps only in-frame clones here, not all; method: immunoSEQ multiplex PCR. Among 250,000 to 350,000 clones listed, less than 15% were seen once. J is TRBJ2-5 and V is TRBV5-1, with D unclear. The sequence came from a man aged 30 to 39 in good health. Source material: central memory CD4+ T cells from blood. CDR3 in amino acids: CASSLVAPETQYF. The DNA for the CDR3 is TGCGCCAGCAGCTTGGTCGCGCCCGAGACCCAGTACTTC. The whole variable domain, remainder taken from reference TRBV5-1 and TRBJ2-5, is KAGVTQTPRYLIKTRGQQVTLSCSPISGHRSVSWYQQTPGQGLQFLFEYFSETQRNKGNFPGRFSGRQFSNSRSEMNVSTLELGDSALYLCASSLVAPETQYFGPGTRLLVL.